This T cell receptor (beta chain) is from a study of T cells in Graves' hyperthyroidism and ophthalmopathy. General study results and limits: Classification by a 13 V-J model distinguished ophthalmopathy from stable hyperthyroidism. For ophthalmopathy, model prediction preceded onset by a median about six months.

From germline, CDR1 is MNHEY and CDR2 SVGEGT. The germline V and J ends were trimmed by 0 bases and 2 bases, with 11 bases remaining between them. CDR3 length: 15 residues. Template material for amplifying TCR beta CDR3 regions consisted of RNA transcripts. HTBI primers drove first-round RT-PCR of the TCR CDR3. MiXCR, applied by TCRdb to the multiplex PCR reads, yields one record per CDR3 protein. The sample shows some 460,000 distinct CDR3 sequences, approximately 15% of them seen only once. Notes on this clonotype: The antigen is undetermined.

This chain joins TRBV6-2 or TRBV6-3 and TRBJ2-7, with D possibly TRBD1 on 5 matching bases. This clonotype was sampled from a woman aged 18-29 years with Graves' hyperthyroidism. Material: blood. The CDR3 DNA sequence: TGTGCCAGCAGTTACTCCTGGACACAGACCTACGAGCAGTACTTC. Amino acid sequence: CASSYSWTQTYEQYF.